This TCR beta chain is from a study of T cell repertoires in cytomegalovirus infection. Looking at the study overall: Use of recently identified HLA-C-restricted and well-studied HLA-B-restricted CMV epitopes was part of the study. It can be stated that public TCR beta signatures indicated CMV infection as well as a matching HLA type. Study-level findings and limits: Accumulated public TCR beta family frequency recognized individuals carrying CMV together with the relevant HLA. CMV-specific TCR beta clonotypes restricted by HLA-C were the ones dominating the ex vivo response.

One entry per CDR3 protein, called by TCRdb with MiXCR from the reads. Of 65,000 to 85,000 distinct CDR3 sequences listed, more than 25% are singletons. Note on this clonotype: Its antigen is unidentified.

The input for sequencing was CD8+ T cells from cultured PBMCs, taken from culture after CMV antigen stimulation. This receptor was identified in a human donor in good health (CMV status not recorded). Some clones in this sample may be carry-over from other donors' samples.

The CDR3 loop is CASSQGHPNTGELFF. The CDR3 DNA reads TGCGCCAGCAGCCAAGGTCACCCGAACACCGGGGAGCTGTTTTTT. The chain has TRBV4-1 and TRBJ2-2; D gene unclear. From germline, CDR1 is MGHRA and CDR2 YSYEKL. The length of the CDR3 is 15 residues. Trimming pared 1 base from V and 0 bases from J, leaving 6 bases between.